A selection of T cell receptor beta chains follows, all from one sample in a study of shared clonotypes between healthy human individuals. Generated by immunoSEQ multiplex PCR, the TCRdb table keeps only in-frame clones and is missing some. The sample carries roughly 1,100,000 clones, approximately 72% recorded once. Sample: memory CD4+ T cells sorted from blood. These receptors all stem from a man aged 18 to 29 in good health. The CDR3 runs from the conserved cysteine through the conserved F or W. D genes are given only for firm matches. The listing skips clone size in some rows; elsewhere it reads once, few, many or a size class.

d_gene: .; j_gene: TRBJ2-4; abundance: many; v_gene: TRBV15; CDR3aa: CATSLPGSGKNIQYF; CDR3nt: TGTGCCACCAGCCTTCCAGGGTCGGGCAAAAACATTCAGTACTTC
d_gene: TRBD2; j_gene: TRBJ2-2; abundance: few; v_gene: TRBV4-2; CDR3aa: CASSPSGGQTRGELFF; CDR3nt: TGTGCCAGCAGCCCTAGCGGGGGCCAAACTCGGGGGGAGCTGTTTTTT
d_gene: .; j_gene: TRBJ2-7; abundance: .; v_gene: TRBV4-2; CDR3aa: CASSQDFDPTGTPYEQYF; CDR3nt: TGTGCCAGCAGCCAAGATTTCGACCCGACCGGGACACCCTACGAGCAGTACTTC
d_gene: TRBD1; j_gene: TRBJ2-5; abundance: few; v_gene: TRBV5-1; CDR3aa: CASYTGGLDKETQYF; CDR3nt: TGCGCCAGCTACACAGGGGGCTTGGACAAAGAGACCCAGTACTTC
d_gene: .; j_gene: TRBJ2-5; abundance: .; v_gene: TRBV7-2; CDR3aa: CASRPGLRVETQYF; CDR3nt: TGTGCCAGCAGGCCAGGTTTGAGGGTTGAGACCCAGTACTTC
d_gene: .; j_gene: TRBJ1-5; abundance: .; v_gene: TRBV7-2; CDR3aa: CASSPFVGNQPQHF; CDR3nt: TGTGCCAGCAGCCCCTTCGTGGGGAATCAGCCCCAGCATTTT
d_gene: .; j_gene: TRBJ1-2; abundance: .; v_gene: TRBV9; CDR3aa: CASSVGDSDYGYTF; CDR3nt: TGTGCCAGCAGCGTAGGGGATTCGGACTATGGCTACACCTTC
d_gene: .; j_gene: TRBJ1-4; abundance: many; v_gene: TRBV30; CDR3aa: CAWSVGMGPRKLFF; CDR3nt: TGTGCCTGGAGTGTTGGTATGGGGCCGAGGAAACTGTTTTTT
d_gene: .; j_gene: TRBJ2-4; abundance: few; v_gene: TRBV11-2; CDR3aa: CASSFHSGLAKNIQYF; CDR3nt: TGTGCCAGCAGCTTCCATAGCGGCCTAGCCAAAAACATTCAGTACTTC
d_gene: TRBD1; j_gene: TRBJ2-1; abundance: .; v_gene: TRBV5-1; CDR3aa: CASSLGTGGDYNEQFF; CDR3nt: TGCGCCAGCAGCTTGGGTACAGGGGGTGATTACAATGAGCAGTTCTTC
d_gene: .; j_gene: TRBJ2-6; abundance: .; v_gene: TRBV4-3; CDR3aa: CASSYHGTSGANVLTF; CDR3nt: TGCGCCAGCAGCTACCATGGTACCTCTGGGGCCAACGTCCTGACTTTC
d_gene: .; j_gene: TRBJ2-5; abundance: .; v_gene: TRBV5-7; CDR3aa: CASSLRVAKETQYF; CDR3nt: TGTGCCAGCAGCCTCCGGGTTGCAAAAGAGACCCAGTACTTC
d_gene: .; j_gene: TRBJ2-7; abundance: .; v_gene: TRBV29-1; CDR3aa: CSVGVSSYEQYF; CDR3nt: TGCAGCGTTGGGGTCAGCTCCTACGAGCAGTACTTC
d_gene: .; j_gene: TRBJ2-3; abundance: once; v_gene: TRBV30; CDR3aa: CAWILRTLTDTQYF; CDR3nt: TGTGCCTGGATTCTCAGGACTCTCACAGATACGCAGTATTTT
d_gene: .; j_gene: TRBJ2-1; abundance: .; v_gene: TRBV9; CDR3aa: CASSAGPNNEQFF; CDR3nt: TGTGCCAGCAGCGCGGGACCTAACAATGAGCAGTTCTTC
d_gene: .; j_gene: TRBJ1-3; abundance: once; v_gene: TRBV21-1; CDR3aa: CASSRPRNTIYF; CDR3nt: TGTGCCAGCAGCCGTCCCAGAAACACCATATATTTT
d_gene: .; j_gene: TRBJ2-7; abundance: .; v_gene: TRBV25-1; CDR3aa: CASSGRYEQYF; CDR3nt: TGTGCCAGCAGTGGGAGGTACGAGCAGTACTTC
d_gene: TRBD1; j_gene: TRBJ1-6; abundance: .; v_gene: TRBV30; CDR3aa: CASTGGNSPLHF; CDR3nt: TGTGCCTCGACAGGGGGAAATTCACCCCTCCACTTT
d_gene: .; j_gene: TRBJ2-2; abundance: .; v_gene: TRBV5-6; CDR3aa: CASSFGSSGELFF; CDR3nt: TGTGCCAGCAGCTTCGGCTCCTCCGGGGAGCTGTTTTTT
d_gene: TRBD1; j_gene: TRBJ2-7; abundance: .; v_gene: TRBV10-2; CDR3aa: CASSETLPGQGVYEQYF; CDR3nt: TGCGCCAGCAGTGAGACCCTGCCGGGACAGGGGGTCTACGAGCAGTACTTC
d_gene: .; j_gene: TRBJ1-1; abundance: .; v_gene: TRBV30; CDR3aa: CALSSWNTEAFF; CDR3nt: TGTGCCTTGAGTTCGTGGAACACTGAAGCTTTCTTT
d_gene: TRBD1; j_gene: TRBJ1-5; abundance: .; v_gene: TRBV4-1; CDR3aa: CASSQEGGTGGNQPQHF; CDR3nt: TGCGCCAGCAGCCAAGAGGGGGGGACAGGCGGCAATCAGCCCCAGCATTTT
d_gene: .; j_gene: TRBJ2-5; abundance: .; v_gene: TRBV20-1; CDR3aa: CSAGDRRYF; CDR3nt: TGCAGTGCAGGGGACCGTAGGTACTTC
d_gene: TRBD1; j_gene: TRBJ1-2; abundance: .; v_gene: TRBV28; CDR3aa: CASSLWTGDYGYTF; CDR3nt: TGTGCCAGCAGTTTATGGACAGGGGACTATGGCTACACCTTC
d_gene: .; j_gene: TRBJ2-1; abundance: .; v_gene: TRBV29-1; CDR3aa: CSVEDPPRGRGQFF; CDR3nt: TGCAGCGTTGAAGATCCCCCGCGGGGGCGGGGGCAGTTCTTC
d_gene: TRBD2; j_gene: TRBJ2-2; abundance: .; v_gene: TRBV18; CDR3aa: CASSRGQREGTGELFF; CDR3nt: TGTGCCAGCTCACGAGGACAAAGGGAGGGCACCGGGGAGCTGTTTTTT
d_gene: .; j_gene: TRBJ2-5; abundance: few; v_gene: TRBV11-2; CDR3aa: CASSGPGRETQYF; CDR3nt: TGTGCCAGCAGCGGCCCGGGGCGAGAGACCCAGTACTTC
d_gene: TRBD1; j_gene: TRBJ2-1; abundance: .; v_gene: TRBV9; CDR3aa: CASSAGQGSYNEQFF; CDR3nt: TGTGCCAGCAGCGCGGGACAGGGGTCCTACAATGAGCAGTTCTTC
d_gene: .; j_gene: TRBJ1-1; abundance: .; v_gene: TRBV6-5; CDR3aa: CASSLIGNTEAFF; CDR3nt: TGTGCCAGCAGTCTTATCGGGAACACTGAAGCTTTCTTT
d_gene: .; j_gene: TRBJ2-5; abundance: .; v_gene: TRBV7-9; CDR3aa: CASSLGLTGPETQYF; CDR3nt: TGTGCCAGCAGCTTAGGCCTTACAGGGCCAGAGACCCAGTACTTC
d_gene: TRBD2; j_gene: TRBJ2-7; abundance: few; v_gene: TRBV5-1; CDR3aa: CASSFERGNYEQYF; CDR3nt: TGCGCCAGCAGCTTTGAGCGGGGTAACTACGAGCAGTACTTC
d_gene: .; j_gene: TRBJ2-3; abundance: .; v_gene: TRBV18; CDR3aa: CASSTRDTADTQYF; CDR3nt: TGTGCCAGCTCAACCCGGGACACAGCGGATACGCAGTATTTT
d_gene: .; j_gene: TRBJ1-5; abundance: few; v_gene: TRBV5-1; CDR3aa: CASSLGSGDSQPQHF; CDR3nt: TGCGCCAGCAGCTTGGGTTCAGGGGATTCTCAGCCCCAGCATTTT
d_gene: TRBD1; j_gene: TRBJ1-2; abundance: .; v_gene: TRBV5-1; CDR3aa: CASSPDRDYGYTF; CDR3nt: TGCGCCAGCAGCCCAGACAGGGACTATGGCTACACCTTC
d_gene: .; j_gene: TRBJ1-3; abundance: .; v_gene: TRBV29-1; CDR3aa: CSVQLASGNTIYF; CDR3nt: TGCAGCGTTCAATTGGCCTCTGGAAACACCATATATTTT
d_gene: .; j_gene: TRBJ2-3; abundance: .; v_gene: TRBV7-2; CDR3aa: CASSLVVGAADTQYF; CDR3nt: TGTGCCAGCAGCTTAGTGGTAGGGGCGGCAGATACGCAGTATTTT
d_gene: TRBD1; j_gene: TRBJ1-6; abundance: few; v_gene: TRBV27; CDR3aa: CASRWGQKQNSPLHF; CDR3nt: TGTGCCAGCAGATGGGGACAGAAACAAAATTCACCCCTCCACTTT
d_gene: .; j_gene: TRBJ1-5; abundance: .; v_gene: TRBV19; CDR3aa: CASSTSGTYVGQPQHF; CDR3nt: TGTGCCAGTAGTACCAGCGGGACGTATGTGGGTCAGCCCCAGCATTTT
d_gene: TRBD1; j_gene: TRBJ1-2; abundance: .; v_gene: TRBV27; CDR3aa: CASSSRTAGGWNYGYTF; CDR3nt: TGTGCCAGCAGTTCGCGTACGGCAGGGGGATGGAACTATGGCTACACCTTC
d_gene: .; j_gene: TRBJ1-3; abundance: .; v_gene: TRBV5-1; CDR3aa: CASSQDGSSGNTIYF; CDR3nt: TGCGCCAGCAGCCAGGACGGGAGCTCTGGAAACACCATATATTTT
d_gene: .; j_gene: TRBJ2-7; abundance: few; v_gene: TRBV6-1; CDR3aa: CASSEQGYEQYF; CDR3nt: TGTGCCAGCAGTGAACAGGGTTACGAGCAGTACTTC
d_gene: .; j_gene: TRBJ1-3; abundance: .; v_gene: TRBV18; CDR3aa: CASSPGTPSSGNTIYF; CDR3nt: TGTGCCAGCTCACCTGGGACACCTAGCTCTGGAAACACCATATATTTT
d_gene: TRBD2; j_gene: TRBJ2-2; abundance: .; v_gene: TRBV5-4; CDR3aa: CASSLPLAGGLTGELFF; CDR3nt: TGTGCCAGCAGCCTACCTCTAGCGGGGGGGCTCACCGGGGAGCTGTTTTTT
d_gene: .; j_gene: TRBJ2-7; abundance: .; v_gene: TRBV18; CDR3aa: CASSPSRGPYEQYF; CDR3nt: TGTGCCAGCTCACCCTCCCGGGGGCCCTACGAGCAGTACTTC